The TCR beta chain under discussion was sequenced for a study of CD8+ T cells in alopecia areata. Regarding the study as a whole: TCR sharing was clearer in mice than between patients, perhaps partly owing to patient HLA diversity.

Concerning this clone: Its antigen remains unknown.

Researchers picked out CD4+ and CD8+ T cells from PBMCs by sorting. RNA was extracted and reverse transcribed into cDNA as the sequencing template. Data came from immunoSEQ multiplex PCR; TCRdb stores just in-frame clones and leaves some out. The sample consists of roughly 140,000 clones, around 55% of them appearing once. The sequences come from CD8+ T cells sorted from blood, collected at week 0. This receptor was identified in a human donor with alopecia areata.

The CDR3 DNA reads as TGTGCCAGCTCTTGGGGGGACGAGCAGTACTTC. It yields the protein CASSWGDEQYF. This rearrangement joins TRBV7-8 to TRBJ2-7; D possibly corresponds to TRBD2 (6 bases). Looked up from germline, CDR1 is SGHVS and CDR2 is FQNEAQ. V lost 8 bases and J 5 bases, leaving 10 bases between the germline ends. This CDR3 has 11 residues.